This is a list of T cell receptor beta chains from one sample in a study of T cell changes during pregnancy in multiple sclerosis. The table came from immunoSEQ multiplex PCR; TCRdb's copy has only in-frame clones and leaves some out. The sample contains 30,000 to 45,000 clones, more than 80% of which appear only once. Material: peripheral blood, obtained before pregnancy. Receptor source: a female donor with multiple sclerosis, enrolled in a pregnancy study. CDR3s include the opening cysteine and the closing phenylalanine or tryptophan. A D gene is named only where the DNA matches it firmly. A row's size may be missing; if present it is once, few, many or a size class.

d_call	j_call	v_call	clone_size	cdr3_aa	cdr3_nt
-	TRBJ2-6	TRBV4-2	-	CASSQEDGPNYSGANVLTF	TGTGCCAGCAGCCAGGAGGACGGACCTAACTACTCTGGGGCCAACGTCCTGACTTTC
-	TRBJ1-1	TRBV5-1	-	CASSLAGANTEAFF	TGCGCCAGCAGCTTGGCCGGAGCGAACACTGAAGCTTTCTTT
TRBD2	TRBJ2-3	TRBV6-5	-	CASSSGSDTQYF	TGTGCCAGCAGTAGCGGGAGCGATACGCAGTATTTT
-	TRBJ2-5	TRBV18	once	CASSPPSTGTNPGGQYF	TGTGCCAGCTCACCACCGAGCACAGGGACTAATCCGGGGGGCCAGTACTTC
TRBD1	TRBJ2-7	TRBV7-9	-	CASSPTPGQGAYEQYF	TGTGCCAGCAGCCCAACCCCGGGACAGGGAGCCTACGAGCAGTACTTC
-	TRBJ2-5	TRBV18	-	CASSPPGRVGETQYF	TGTGCCAGCTCACCCCCGGGCAGGGTTGGAGAGACCCAGTACTTC
-	TRBJ2-7	TRBV27	-	CASSLGQSYEQYF	TGTGCCAGCAGTTTAGGACAGTCCTACGAGCAGTACTTC
TRBD2	TRBJ2-3	TRBV19	once	CASSIGGLVAGAVDTQYF	TGTGCCAGTAGTATAGGTGGGCTCGTGGCGGGAGCTGTAGATACGCAGTATTTT
-	TRBJ1-5	TRBV10-2	-	CASSASGDSNQPQHF	TGCGCCAGCAGTGCGTCAGGGGATAGCAATCAGCCCCAGCATTTT
-	TRBJ2-7	TRBV6-1	-	CASSTLRGSYEQYF	TGTGCCAGCAGTACCCTTAGGGGCAGCTACGAGCAGTACTTC
TRBD2	TRBJ2-7	TRBV5-4	-	CASSPRTSGAYEQYF	TGTGCCAGCAGCCCCAGGACTAGCGGGGCCTACGAGCAGTACTTC
-	TRBJ1-2	TRBV5-6	medium-sized	CASSLEGVSNEGYTF	TGTGCCAGCAGCTTGGAGGGAGTCAGCAATGAGGGCTACACCTTC
TRBD1	TRBJ1-5	TRBV19	-	CASSSRQGGNQPQHF	TGTGCCAGTAGTTCCCGACAGGGAGGCAATCAGCCCCAGCATTTT
-	TRBJ2-1	TRBV28	-	CASRPQRRNEQFF	TGTGCCAGCAGGCCCCAAAGGAGGAATGAGCAGTTCTTC
-	TRBJ2-2	TRBV2	-	CASTVLVSGELFF	TGTGCCAGCACGGTGTTAGTCTCCGGGGAGCTGTTTTTT
TRBD2	TRBJ2-1	TRBV7-6	-	CASSLALGLAVNEQFF	TGTGCCAGCAGCTTAGCGCTGGGACTAGCGGTTAATGAGCAGTTCTTC
-	TRBJ2-4	TRBV19	-	CASSIGGTQNIQYF	TGTGCCAGTAGTATAGGCGGGACCCAAAACATTCAGTACTTC
-	TRBJ2-6	TRBV28	-	CASKGNSGANVLTF	TGTGCTTCTAAGGGGAACTCTGGGGCCAACGTCCTGACTTTC
-	TRBJ1-2	TRBV7-9	once	CASSLSDGYTF	TGTGCCAGCAGCTTATCAGATGGCTACACCTTC
TRBD1	TRBJ1-2	TRBV19	few	CASEPGTGALYGYTF	TGTGCCAGTGAGCCCGGGACAGGGGCCCTTTATGGCTACACCTTC
TRBD1	TRBJ1-5	TRBV18	-	CASSPSDRVGTNQPQHF	TGTGCCAGCTCACCAAGTGACAGGGTGGGGACCAATCAGCCCCAGCATTTT
-	TRBJ1-1	TRBV28	-	CASSLVAGLYTEAFF	TGTGCCAGCAGTTTAGTGGCAGGGCTATACACTGAAGCTTTCTTT
TRBD2	TRBJ2-7	TRBV5-1	-	CASSLAETSGHEQYF	TGCGCCAGCAGCTTGGCGGAGACTAGCGGCCACGAGCAGTACTTC
TRBD1	TRBJ1-2	TRBV27	once	CASSLWGQNLYGYTF	TGTGCCAGCAGTTTATGGGGACAGAACCTTTATGGCTACACCTTC
-	TRBJ1-5	TRBV1	-	CTSSQDRDRVNQPQHF	TGCACCAGCAGCCAAGACCGGGACAGGGTGAATCAGCCCCAGCATTTT
TRBD2	TRBJ2-5	TRBV7-9	-	CASSRLGLAHEETQYF	TGTGCCAGCAGCAGACTGGGACTAGCGCACGAAGAGACCCAGTACTTC
-	TRBJ1-6	TRBV6-4	-	CASRIGVNSPLHF	TGTGCCAGCAGGATAGGGGTAAATTCACCCCTCCACTTT
TRBD1	TRBJ1-5	TRBV19	-	CASSVTQGVNQPQHF	TGTGCCAGTAGTGTCACCCAGGGGGTTAATCAGCCCCAGCATTTT
-	TRBJ1-1	TRBV14	few	CASKTDSPNTEAFF	TGTGCCAGCAAGACGGACAGTCCCAACACTGAAGCTTTCTTT
-	TRBJ2-7	TRBV11-2	-	CASSLEAHSYEQYF	TGTGCCAGCAGCTTAGAAGCCCACTCCTACGAGCAGTACTTC
TRBD1	TRBJ1-2	TRBV6-1	-	CASSPRQGPYGYTF	TGTGCCAGCAGTCCCCGACAGGGCCCCTATGGCTACACCTTC
TRBD1	TRBJ2-7	TRBV9	once	CASSAGQGAKTGEQYF	TGTGCCAGCAGCGCAGGACAGGGGGCGAAAACGGGCGAGCAGTACTTC
TRBD1	TRBJ2-7	TRBV7-2	-	CASSSSTGTAYEQYF	TGTGCCAGCAGCTCCTCAACCGGGACAGCGTACGAGCAGTACTTC
-	TRBJ1-1	TRBV11-3	-	CASSGQLNTEAFF	TGTGCCAGCAGCGGGCAGCTGAACACTGAAGCTTTCTTT
TRBD1	TRBJ1-2	TRBV10-1	-	CASSARGLGGYTF	TGCGCCAGCAGTGCCAGGGGGCTAGGTGGCTACACCTTC
-	TRBJ2-3	TRBV5-1	-	CASSIDRTTDTQYF	TGCGCCAGCAGCATCGACAGAACCACAGATACGCAGTATTTT
TRBD2	TRBJ2-2	TRBV12-5	-	CASGLGLAEPTGELFF	TGTGCTAGTGGTTTGGGACTAGCGGAACCCACCGGGGAGCTGTTTTTT
-	TRBJ2-7	TRBV19	-	CASSIPGSGEQYF	TGTGCCAGTAGTATCCCGGGGTCCGGCGAGCAGTACTTC
-	TRBJ1-3	TRBV4-1	-	CASSQGPGGSGNTIYF	TGCGCCAGCAGCCAAGGGCCTGGAGGGAGTGGAAACACCATATATTTT
-	TRBJ1-1	TRBV30	-	CAWSWGDRTSEAFF	TGTGCCTGGAGCTGGGGGGACCGAACTTCTGAAGCTTTCTTT
-	TRBJ1-1	TRBV5-6	-	CASSFSSGLQLGDTEAFF	TGTGCCAGCAGCTTCTCTTCGGGACTCCAACTAGGGGACACTGAAGCTTTCTTT
-	TRBJ2-5	TRBV29-1	-	CGGLEQETQYF	TGTGGGGGCCTAGAACAAGAGACCCAGTACTTC
TRBD1	TRBJ1-1	TRBV5-4	-	CASSLRTGAEAFF	TGTGCCAGCAGCCTCCGGACAGGGGCTGAAGCTTTCTTT